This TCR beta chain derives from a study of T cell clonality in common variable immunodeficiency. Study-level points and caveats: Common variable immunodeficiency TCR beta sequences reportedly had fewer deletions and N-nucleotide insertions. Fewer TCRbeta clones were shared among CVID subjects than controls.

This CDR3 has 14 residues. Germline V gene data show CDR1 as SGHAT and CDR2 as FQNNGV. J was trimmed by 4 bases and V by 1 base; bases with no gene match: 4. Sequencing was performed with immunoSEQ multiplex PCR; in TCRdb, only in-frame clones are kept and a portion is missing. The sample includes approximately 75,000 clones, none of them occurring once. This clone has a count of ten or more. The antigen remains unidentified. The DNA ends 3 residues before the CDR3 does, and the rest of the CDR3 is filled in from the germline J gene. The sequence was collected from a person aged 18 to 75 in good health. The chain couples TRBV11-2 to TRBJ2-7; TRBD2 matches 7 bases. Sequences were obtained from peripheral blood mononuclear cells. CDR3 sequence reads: CASSLGGSQYEQYF. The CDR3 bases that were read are TGTGCCAGCAGCTTAGGCGGGAGTCAATACGAG.